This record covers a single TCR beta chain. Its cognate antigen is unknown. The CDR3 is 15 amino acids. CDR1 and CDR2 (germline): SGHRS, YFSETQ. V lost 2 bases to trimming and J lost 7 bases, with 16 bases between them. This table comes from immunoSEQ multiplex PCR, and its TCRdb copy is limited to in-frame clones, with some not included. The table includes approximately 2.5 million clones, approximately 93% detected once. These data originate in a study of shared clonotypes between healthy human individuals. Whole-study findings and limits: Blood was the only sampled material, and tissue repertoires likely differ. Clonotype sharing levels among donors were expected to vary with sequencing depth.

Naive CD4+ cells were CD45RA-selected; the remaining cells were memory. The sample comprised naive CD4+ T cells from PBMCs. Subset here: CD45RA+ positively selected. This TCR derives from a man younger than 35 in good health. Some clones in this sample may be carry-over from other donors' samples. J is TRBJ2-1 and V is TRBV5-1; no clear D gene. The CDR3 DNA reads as TGCGCCAGCAGCTTCGTCCTTCCTCAGACTAATGAGCAGTTCTTC. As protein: CASSFVLPQTNEQFF.